One and the same sample provided the 23 T cell receptor beta chains below, sequenced in a study of T cells in localized non-small cell lung cancer. TCRdb keeps only in-frame clones here, not all; method: immunoSEQ multiplex PCR. The table lists fewer than 95,000 clones, approximately 91% of them singletons, with over 4% in the top ten. Sequenced material: PBMCs, taken before any cancer treatment. The receptors were gathered from a woman aged 35-70 years with stage II squamous cell lung carcinoma.

There are a few counts of this clone. V gene TRBV6-1 combines with J gene TRBJ2-1; the match to TRBD1 covers 10 bases. This CDR3 has 15 residues. CDR1 and CDR2 from the germline V gene are MNHNS and SASEGT. J lost 6 bases, V lost 6 bases, and 8 bases had no gene match. The CDR3 is CASRGDRGVLNEQFF. Here the CDR3 DNA reads TGTGCCAGCAGGGGGGACAGGGGCGTCCTCAATGAGCAGTTCTTC.

The chain carries TRBV27 and TRBJ1-3, with TRBD1 identical over 9 bases. Unmatched junction bases numbered 8, after V lost 4 bases and J lost 10 bases. Per germline, CDR1 MNHEY and CDR2 SMNVEV (reference sequence). The CDR3 has 14 amino acids. The CDR3 DNA sequence: TGTGCCAGCAGTTACAGGGGGCACAGGAATACCATATATTTT. This sequence encodes CASSYRGHRNTIYF.

This chain uses TRBV5-8 with TRBJ1-5; perhaps TRBD1 as D (5 bases). The germline V gene encodes CDR1 SGHTS and CDR2 YDEGEE. Trimming removed 4 bases at V and 0 bases at J, with 14 bases between. This CDR3 has 16 residues. The CDR3 DNA is TGTGCCAGCAGCAGAGAGGGACGTCGTAGCAATCAGCCCCAGCATTTT. It codes for CASSREGRRSNQPQHF.

This clone was found once. The chain is built from TRBV11-2 and TRBJ1-2, with TRBD1 identical over 9 bases. Trimming took 3 bases from V and 2 from J; bases not matched to a gene: 4. The CDR3 covers 15 residues. CDR1 SGHAT and CDR2 FQNNGV come from the germline V gene. DNA for the CDR3: TGTGCCAGCAGCTTTATACAGGGGGCGAACTATGGCTACACCTTC. Translation gives CASSFIQGANYGYTF. Full variable domain (outside the CDR3, taken from reference TRBV11-2 and TRBJ1-2): EAGVAQSPRYKIIEKRQSVAFWCNPISGHATLYWYQQILGQGPKLLIQFQNNGVVDDSQLPKDRFSAERLKGVDSTLKIQPAKLEDSAVYLCASSFIQGANYGYTFGSGTRLTVV.

The rearrangement joins TRBV11-2 to TRBJ1-3, with TRBD1 as a possible D gene (5 bases). The V and J ends lost 2 bases and 4 bases respectively, with 15 bases between them. There are 16 residues in the CDR3. Germline V gene sequence: CDR1 SGHAT, CDR2 FQNNGV. The DNA of the CDR3 is TGTGCCAGCAGCTTACCGACAGCTTTCGGCGGAAACACCATATATTTT. Translation: CASSLPTAFGGNTIYF.

The chain couples TRBV29-1 to TRBJ2-1; D gene ambiguous. This CDR3 contains 11 residues. Germline CDR1 reads SQVTM; CDR2 reads ANQGSEA. The V end was cut by 4 bases, the J end by 10 bases, with 11 bases between. The CDR3 sequence is CSVAQVGEQFF. Here the CDR3 DNA reads TGCAGCGTTGCTCAGGTGGGCGAGCAGTTCTTC.

This rearrangement joins TRBV4-1 to TRBJ1-2; the match to TRBD1 covers 12 bases. After removal of 0 bases from V and 7 bases from J, the junction contained 12 bases not matched to a gene. The CDR3 runs to 18 residues. Germline V gene data show CDR1 as MGHRA and CDR2 as YSYEKL. The CDR3 reads CASSQDASLGTGGSGYTF. For the CDR3, the DNA is TGCGCCAGCAGCCAAGATGCCTCTCTGGGGACAGGGGGCTCTGGCTACACCTTC.

This chain uses TRBV6-5 with TRBJ1-1; 9 bases line up with TRBD1. This CDR3 comprises 15 residues. V dropped 5 bases and J dropped 2; count of bases not matched to a gene: 6. Looked up from germline, CDR1 is MNHEY and CDR2 is SVGAGI. CDR3 sequence reads: CASSIQGAANTEAFF. The CDR3 DNA sequence: TGTGCCAGCAGTATACAGGGGGCGGCTAACACTGAAGCTTTCTTT.

The V gene is TRBV9, the J gene TRBJ1-2; unclear D gene. Germline assignment: CDR1 SGDLS and CDR2 YYNGEE. Trimming removed 2 bases from V and 5 bases from J, with 7 bases in between. The CDR3 contains 12 residues. The CDR3 region has the DNA TGTGCCAGCAGCGTTTCGGGGTATGGCTACACCTTC. Amino acids: CASSVSGYGYTF.

The rearrangement links TRBV28 to TRBJ2-7; either TRBD1 or TRBD2 may fit D (5 bases each). The CDR3 covers 15 residues. The germline gives CDR1 MDHEN, CDR2 SYDVKM. V lost 10 bases, J lost 2 bases, and 21 bases lay in between. The CDR3 here is CAIPPPKWGPYEQYF. The CDR3 DNA follows: TGTGCCATTCCCCCGCCCAAATGGGGACCCTACGAGCAGTACTTC.

The V gene is TRBV7-8, the J gene TRBJ2-1; 13 nucleotides align to TRBD2. Germline V lookup: CDR1 SGHVS, CDR2 FQNEAQ. V was pared by 3 bases and J by 5 bases, with 7 bases of the junction left unmatched. The CDR3 contains 17 residues. CDR3 nucleotide sequence: TGTGCCAGCAGCTTTGGACTAGCGGGAGCCCTCAACAATGAGCAGTTCTTC. Translating gives CASSFGLAGALNNEQFF.

This chain connects TRBV6-1 to TRBJ1-2; possible D gene TRBD1, 5 bases. The V gene lost 0 bases and the J gene lost 0 bases, with 11 bases spanning the gap. The germline V gene encodes CDR1 MNHNS and CDR2 SASEGT. This CDR3 is built from 16 residues. For the CDR3, the DNA is TGTGCCAGCAGTGAAGCGCTCAGGGTCGCTAACTATGGCTACACCTTC. Translating it yields CASSEALRVANYGYTF.

The V and J genes are TRBV2 and TRBJ1-1; possible D gene TRBD1, 5 bases. The CDR3 consists of 14 residues. V gave up 6 bases and J gave up 6 bases, with 17 bases separating them. Germline V gene lookup returns CDR1 SNHLY and CDR2 FYNNEI. For the CDR3, the DNA is TGTGCCAGCAGCCCCGACAGAGGGAGAGCTGAAGCTTTCTTT. Translation: CASSPDRGRAEAFF.

The chain uses TRBV14 and TRBJ1-4; D unresolved. The CDR3 covers 17 residues. The V and J ends lost 0 bases and 0 bases respectively, with 11 bases between them. Germline V gene sequence: CDR1 SGHDN, CDR2 FVKESK. DNA of the CDR3: TGTGCCAGCAGCCAAGAAAGGAGTAGCGCAACTAATGAAAAACTGTTTTTT. It specifies CASSQERSSATNEKLFF.

V gene TRBV6-1 combines with J gene TRBJ1-2; maybe TRBD1 (5 bases). CDR3 length: 15 residues. Trimming left V 0 bases short and J 3 bases short, with 11 bases between. The germline CDR1 and CDR2 sequences are MNHNS and SASEGT. The CDR3: CASSEAWGRDYGYTF. The CDR3 bases are TGTGCCAGCAGTGAAGCGTGGGGGAGGGACTATGGCTACACCTTC.

The chain joins TRBV5-1 to TRBJ1-4, with 9 bases lining up with TRBD1. Germline assignment: CDR1 SGHRS and CDR2 YFSETQ. The V and J ends lost 1 base and 8 bases, in that order; junction bases with no gene match: 9. The CDR3 runs to 16 residues. The CDR3 nucleotides read TGCGCCAGCAGCTTGTTCCCACAGGGGGCTGGGGAAAAACTGTTTTTT. Amino acid sequence: CASSLFPQGAGEKLFF.

The chain couples TRBV25-1 to TRBJ2-2; D unresolved. The CDR3 contains 11 residues. Trimming cost V 8 bases and J 5 bases, with 6 bases left between them. Germline CDR1 MGHDK, CDR2 SYGVNS. CDR3 sequence (DNA): TGTGCCAGCGCTATTACCGGGGAGCTGTTTTTT. It encodes CASAITGELFF.

This sequence joins TRBV5-1 and TRBJ2-5, with a weak D call TRBD2 (6 bases). The CDR3 runs to 14 residues. Deletions cut 0 bases from V and 2 bases from J, with 8 bases between. Germline assignment: CDR1 SGHRS and CDR2 YFSETQ. The CDR3 loop reads CASSLGLAQETQYF. The CDR3 bases are TGCGCCAGCAGCTTGGGGCTAGCGCAAGAGACCCAGTACTTC.

This rearrangement joins TRBV6-4 to TRBJ2-1, with TRBD1 matching 8 bases. This CDR3 contains 14 residues. V trimming: 10 bases; J trimming: 4 bases; junction bases outside the gene matches: 9. Germline CDR1 is MRHNA and CDR2 is SNTAGT. CDR3 protein: CATRTGKGYNEQFF. The CDR3 DNA follows: TGTGCCACCCGGACAGGGAAAGGGTACAATGAGCAGTTCTTC.

Only a few counts were recorded for this clone. The chain joins TRBV5-1 to TRBJ2-3, with 9 bases that match TRBD2. J was trimmed by 0 bases and V by 4 bases; bases with no gene match: 6. The CDR3 sequence is 16 residues long. Per the germline V gene, CDR1 is SGHRS and CDR2 is YFSETQ. In DNA form, the CDR3 reads TGCGCCAGCAGCACCCGGACTAGCGCGAGCACAGATACGCAGTATTTT. Its protein product is CASSTRTSASTDTQYF.

The chain uses TRBV29-1 and TRBJ2-5; 15 nucleotides align to TRBD2. The V gene's germline CDR1 is SQVTM and CDR2 ANQGSEA. CDR3 length equals 14 residues. V shed 4 bases, J shed 5 bases, and the junction held 2 bases outside the gene matches. The CDR3 region has the DNA TGCAGCGTTGTTGGGACTAGCGGGAGGGAGACCCAGTACTTC. Protein: CSVVGTSGRETQYF.

The gene calls are TRBV5-1 and TRBJ1-6; D possibly corresponds to TRBD1 (5 bases). This CDR3 region has 16 residues. Germline CDR1 is SGHRS and CDR2 is YFSETQ. Trimming removed 4 bases from V and 7 bases from J, with 18 bases in between. The CDR3 DNA follows: TGCGCCAGCAGCACGAACCCTCAGGGTACGAATTCACCCCTCCACTTT. Protein sequence: CASSTNPQGTNSPLHF.

The chain carries TRBV6-6 and TRBJ2-5, with 8 positions matching TRBD1. The CDR3 covers 14 residues. The V gene's germline CDR1 is MNHNY and CDR2 SVGAGI (reference sequence). V shed 6 bases and J 1 base; nucleotides not matched to a gene: 4. The CDR3 bases are TGTGCCAGCAGGTCACAGGGGGTCCAAGAGACCCAGTACTTC. Protein sequence: CASRSQGVQETQYF.